These 19 T cell receptor beta chains were sequenced from one sample in a study of technical replicates of blood from four donors. Some clones are missing from TCRdb's copy, which holds only in-frame ones; the method was immunoSEQ multiplex PCR. Among about 94,000 clones, 90% to 97% were seen once, and the ten largest hold about 0.21%. Material: T cells isolated from PBMCs. The receptors stem from a human donor in good health.

The chain carries TRBV10-1 and TRBJ2-7; 13 bases fit TRBD2. J gave up 3 bases and V 5 bases, and 1 base lay outside the gene matches. The germline CDR1 and CDR2 sequences are WNHNN and SYGVQD (reference sequence). The CDR3 loop spans 14 amino acids. The CDR3 spells CASSRTSGSYEQYF. CDR3 nucleotide sequence: TGCGCCAGCAGTAGGACTAGCGGGAGCTACGAGCAGTACTTC.

The chain combines TRBV6-5 with TRBJ1-5, with D unclear. The CDR3 contains 13 residues. Trimming shortened V by 7 bases and J by 11 bases, and 18 bases separated the two germline ends. CDR1 and CDR2 from the germline V gene are MNHEY and SVGAGI. DNA of the CDR3: TGTGCCAGCACCCCCGGGCCCTTCGGGACCCAGCATTTT. As protein: CASTPGPFGTQHF.

The V and J genes are TRBV10-1 and TRBJ1-1, with 7 bases identical to TRBD1. V was pared by 0 bases and J by 5 bases, with 6 bases of the junction left unmatched. The CDR3 is made up of 15 amino acids. From germline, CDR1 is WNHNN and CDR2 SYGVQD (reference sequence). In DNA form, the CDR3 reads TGCGCCAGCAGTGAGTCGGTGACAGGGTCTACTGAAGCTTTCTTT. Translating gives CASSESVTGSTEAFF.

This clone was seen just once. The chain couples TRBV5-1 to TRBJ2-2; D is unclear. Germline CDR1 and CDR2: SGHRS and YFSETQ. The CDR3 length is 16 residues. V lost 4 bases and J 3 bases, leaving 16 bases between the germline ends. The CDR3 is CASSPGGGGYTGELFF. The CDR3 nucleotides read TGCGCCAGCAGCCCGGGTGGCGGTGGTTACACCGGGGAGCTGTTTTTT.

The rearrangement joins TRBV5-1 to TRBJ1-2; a possible D gene is TRBD1 (6 bases). The V end lost 4 bases, the J end lost 6 bases, and 16 bases lay between the germline ends. Germline assignment: CDR1 SGHRS and CDR2 YFSETQ. CDR3 size: 14 residues. The CDR3 bases are TGCGCCAGCAGCGCGACCCGACAGGATCATGGCTACACCTTC. This encodes CASSATRQDHGYTF.

This clone has only a few counts. J is TRBJ1-5 and V is TRBV6-1; D is undetermined. V dropped 1 base and J dropped 0 bases, with 13 bases sitting between them. Germline V gives CDR1 MNHNS, CDR2 SASEGT. The CDR3 runs to 17 residues. Written as DNA, the CDR3 is TGTGCCAGCAGTGAAGAGAGGTCAATTTATAGCAATCAGCCCCAGCATTTT. Protein product: CASSEERSIYSNQPQHF.

The gene calls are TRBV29-1 and TRBJ1-2; 10 bases match TRBD1. The CDR3 spans 13 residues. Germline V gene lookup returns CDR1 SQVTM and CDR2 ANQGSEA. Trimming took 5 bases from V and 7 from J; bases not matched to a gene: 7. CDR3 residues: CSVKDRGYGGYTF. DNA of the CDR3: TGCAGCGTTAAGGACAGGGGGTATGGTGGCTACACCTTC.

V and J are TRBV7-6 and TRBJ1-1; no reliable D call. The CDR3 has 14 amino acids. In germline, CDR1 is SGHVS, CDR2 FNYEAQ. V lost 2 bases to trimming and J lost 3 bases, with 10 bases between them. The CDR3 nucleotides read TGTGCCAGCAGCTTACTTTCGGCGGACACTGAAGCTTTCTTT. Its translation is CASSLLSADTEAFF.

A word on this clone: At one end, the junction sequence differs from germline, possibly due to a read error. The V and J genes are TRBV5-1 and TRBJ2-7; D is perhaps TRBD2 (5 bases). Germline CDR1 reads SGHRS; CDR2 reads YFSETQ. The CDR3 covers 14 residues. The CDR3 protein is CAGSSGEGPREQYF. CDR3 sequence (DNA): TGCGCCGGCAGCTCTGGAGAGGGTCCAAGAGAGCAGTACTTC.

V usage is TRBV9 and J usage is TRBJ2-7; TRBD2 matches 8 bases. J gave up 1 base and V 3 bases, and 6 bases lay outside the gene matches. The germline V gene encodes CDR1 SGDLS and CDR2 YYNGEE. The CDR3 has 15 residues. The CDR3 sequence is CASSDGGGGSYEQYF. CDR3 DNA sequence: TGTGCCAGCAGCGACGGGGGGGGAGGGTCCTACGAGCAGTACTTC.

The chain links TRBV6-1 to TRBJ2-7; possibly TRBD1 for D (6 bases). The CDR3 is made up of 14 amino acids. Per the germline V gene, CDR1 is MNHNS and CDR2 is SASEGT. The V end lost 7 bases, the J end lost 2 bases, and 15 bases lay between the germline ends. The CDR3 DNA reads TGTGCCAGCATTATTGATCAGGGGACCTACGAGCAGTACTTC. Translated, it gives CASIIDQGTYEQYF.

The CDR3 sequence is CASQKRTVQETQYF. The CDR3 bases are TGTGCCAGCCAGAAGAGGACAGTCCAAGAGACCCAGTACTTC. The J gene is TRBJ2-5, the V gene TRBV7-9; tentatively, D is TRBD1 (6 bases). The CDR3 sequence is 14 residues long. The V end lost 8 bases, the J end lost 1 base, and 14 bases lay between the germline ends. Germline loops: CDR1 SEHNR, CDR2 FQNEAQ (reference sequence).

The CDR3 DNA reads TGTGCCAGCAGTTACTCGGTGCTAGCGGAATACGAGCAGTACTTC. This sequence encodes CASSYSVLAEYEQYF. The V and J genes are TRBV6-6 and TRBJ2-7; the match to TRBD2 covers 7 bases. CDR1 MNHNY and CDR2 SVGAGI come from the germline V gene (reference sequence). Unmatched junction bases numbered 6, after V lost 0 bases and J lost 4 bases. The CDR3 runs 15 residues.

The genes are TRBV18 and TRBJ2-4, with D possibly TRBD1 on 5 matching bases. Per the germline V gene, CDR1 is KGHSH and CDR2 is LQKENI. This CDR3 has 16 amino acids. V shed 0 bases and J shed 2 bases, with 11 bases lying between them. The CDR3 DNA is TGTGCCAGCTCACCACCGTTTCAGGGAACCAAAAACATTCAGTACTTC. This encodes CASSPPFQGTKNIQYF. The complete variable domain, with remaining parts taken from reference TRBV18 and TRBJ2-4, reads NAGVMQNPRHLVRRRGQEARLRCSPMKGHSHVYWYRQLPEEGLKFMVYLQKENIIDESGMPKERFSAEFPKEGPSILRIQQVVRGDSAAYFCASSPPFQGTKNIQYFGAGTRLSVL.

This clone appeared once. The gene calls are TRBV9 and TRBJ1-1; the match to TRBD1 covers 8 bases. Trimming at V came to 4 bases and at J to 4 bases, leaving 9 bases not matched to a gene. CDR1 and CDR2 (germline): SGDLS, YYNGEE. The CDR3 length is 15 residues. The CDR3 DNA reads as TGTGCCAGCAGCCCAGACAGGGGCTGGGGCACTGAAGCTTTCTTT. It yields the protein CASSPDRGWGTEAFF.

The V call is TRBV28, the J call TRBJ2-2; no reliable D call. The CDR3 has 14 amino acids. Germline CDR1 reads MDHEN; CDR2 reads SYDVKM. V was trimmed by 2 bases and J by 6 bases, leaving 10 bases between them. The DNA for the CDR3 is TGTGCCAGCAGTTTACCCGGTTTCCCCGGGGAGCTGTTTTTT. Translation gives CASSLPGFPGELFF.

The chain has TRBV18 and TRBJ2-7, with a weak D call TRBD2 (6 bases). The CDR3 is 13 amino acids. The germline CDR1 and CDR2 sequences are KGHSH and LQKENI. The V end was cut by 5 bases, the J end by 3 bases, with 11 bases between. The CDR3 coding sequence is TGTGCCAGCTCAAGGGGACTTAGCTACGAGCAGTACTTC. This codes for CASSRGLSYEQYF.

The rearrangement joins TRBV5-4 to TRBJ1-2; 7 bases match TRBD1. V lost 3 bases, J lost 2 bases, and 7 bases stayed unmatched. The CDR3 runs 15 residues. Germline V gene data show CDR1 as SGHNT and CDR2 as YYREEE (reference sequence). CDR3 in amino acids: CASSSKTGKNYGYTF. The CDR3 nucleotides read TGTGCCAGCAGCTCGAAGACAGGGAAGAACTATGGCTACACCTTC.

The chain recombines TRBV4-1 with TRBJ2-1; TRBD2 agrees at 12 bases. CDR1 is MGHRA and CDR2 is YSYEKL in the germline V gene. The junction had 17 bases not matched to a gene; V was cut back by 4 bases and J by 7 bases. The CDR3 totals 19 residues. As DNA, the CDR3 is TGCGCCAGCAGCCCGCATTCGCTCCCAAGGACTAGCGGGAAAAATGAGCAGTTCTTC. Protein sequence: CASSPHSLPRTSGKNEQFF.